Included here is one T cell receptor (beta chain) sequence, with context. Method: immunoSEQ multiplex PCR; TCRdb's copy keeps in-frame clones and lacks some. The sample contains approximately 150,000 clones, 70% to 90% of which appear only once. The CDR3 consists of 16 residues. These data originate in a study of blood T cell repertoires in COVID-19. Overall study: Italy, Spain and the United States were the sources of the convalescent and acute COVID-19 samples. PBMCs, B-cell-depleted T cells, or T cells were the source of the cDNA or gDNA that made up the material.

Sequenced input: peripheral blood. This chain connects TRBV21-1 to TRBJ2-5; TRBD1, the table's D call, was not compared with the DNA. TRBV21-1 is a pseudogene. This TCR was sampled from a human donor in a cohort sampled during active COVID-19. The CDR3 DNA reads TGTGCCAGCAGCAATGGGGGGCGGGACAGCCGAGAGACCCAGTACTTC. Protein sequence: CASSNGGRDSRETQYF.